This T cell receptor beta chain was documented in a study of cytomegalovirus exposure and HLA in healthy donors. Study-level results: Evidence from a later analysis indicated that most CMV-associated TCR beta chains looked HLA-restricted. An analysis that was carried out later associated 17,000 or so TCR beta sequences with HLA alleles at 0.05 false discovery rate. Rare TCR sequences dominated, though some public TCRs recurred in many donors.

With regard to this clone: Its target is not known.

The study ran its PCR with 60 Vbeta and 13 Jbeta primers. Original methodology: A follow-up analysis tallied 70 million to 80 million unique TCR beta chains, about 10 million shared. The repertoire was sequenced with immunoSEQ multiplex PCR; TCRdb's copy has only in-frame clones and lacks some. The DNA was the basis for D and trimming; V, J and clone size are from that table. This table has tens of thousands of clones, about three quarters appearing once. The length of the CDR3 is 13 residues. Per the germline V gene, CDR1 is GTSNPN and CDR2 is SVGIG (reference sequence). Trimming removed 3 bases from V and 0 bases from J, with 8 bases in between.

V usage is TRBV30 and J usage is TRBJ1-1; D is ambiguous. Sequenced: PBMCs. This clonotype was sampled from a female donor in good health and CMV-seronegative. The CDR3 coding sequence is TGTGCCTGGAGCACAAATATGAACACTGAAGCTTTCTTT. It encodes CAWSTNMNTEAFF.